This is a list of T cell receptor beta chains from one sample in a study of cytomegalovirus exposure and HLA in healthy donors. TCRdb's table, derived via immunoSEQ multiplex PCR, lists solely in-frame clones and lacks some. The sample yields 58,000 or so clones, around 80% seen once. The sample taken for sequencing was PBMCs. These receptors were collected from a middle-aged woman in good health and CMV-seropositive. CDR3s include the opening cysteine and the closing phenylalanine or tryptophan. D genes are given only for firm matches. Part of the rows lack a size; the others show once, few, many or a class for expanded clones.

V: TRBV10-2; J: TRBJ2-6; size: few; D: -; DNA: TGCGCCAGCAGTGACACAGGGACTGGGGCCAACGTCCTGACTTTC; CDR3: CASSDTGTGANVLTF
V: TRBV5-1; J: TRBJ1-5; size: -; D: TRBD1; DNA: TGCGCCAGCAGCCTGGGACAGAGCCCCCTGGATCAGCCCCAGCATTTT; CDR3: CASSLGQSPLDQPQHF
V: TRBV15; J: TRBJ1-2; size: few; D: -; DNA: TGTGCCACCAGCCTTGGGAGGGTCGGTGGCTACACCTTC; CDR3: CATSLGRVGGYTF
V: TRBV19; J: TRBJ2-7; size: -; D: -; DNA: TGTGCCAGTAACAAGTACCCCGAGGCCGAGCAGTACTTC; CDR3: CASNKYPEAEQYF
V: TRBV6-4; J: TRBJ2-3; size: -; D: TRBD2; DNA: TGTGCCAGCAGCCTCGGACTAGCGGGTTTCACAGATACGCAGTATTTT; CDR3: CASSLGLAGFTDTQYF
V: TRBV6-5; J: TRBJ2-7; size: -; D: -; DNA: TGTGCCAGCAGTAATACAGGTCTCAGGACCGAGCAGTACTTC; CDR3: CASSNTGLRTEQYF
V: TRBV30; J: TRBJ2-7; size: -; D: TRBD1; DNA: TGTGCCTGGAGTGCCAGGGGGCGCCCCGAGCAGTACTTC; CDR3: CAWSARGRPEQYF
V: TRBV10-2; J: TRBJ2-1; size: -; D: -; DNA: TGCGCCAGCAGTACAGGGCCGAGCTCCTACAATGAGCAGTTCTTC; CDR3: CASSTGPSSYNEQFF
V: TRBV9; J: TRBJ1-1; size: -; D: -; DNA: TGTGCCAGCAGCGACGGAGGACGGTCTGAAGCTTTCTTT; CDR3: CASSDGGRSEAFF
V: TRBV14; J: TRBJ1-2; size: -; D: -; DNA: TGTGCCAGCAGCCAAGGAGGGCAAGGCTATGGCTACACCTTC; CDR3: CASSQGGQGYGYTF
V: TRBV9; J: TRBJ1-1; size: -; D: -; DNA: TGTGCCAGCAGCCGAGGGGGTGAGATGGGAACTGAAGCTTTCTTT; CDR3: CASSRGGEMGTEAFF
V: TRBV2; J: TRBJ2-3; size: -; D: TRBD2; DNA: TGTGCCAGCAGTGAAGGCAGACTAGCGGGGGGCCCCATAGATACGCAGTATTTT; CDR3: CASSEGRLAGGPIDTQYF
V: TRBV18; J: TRBJ2-1; size: -; D: TRBD2; DNA: TGTGCCAGCTCACCTGCTAGCGGGGGTGGGGGTGAGCAGTTCTTC; CDR3: CASSPASGGGGEQFF
V: TRBV6-1; J: TRBJ1-4; size: -; D: TRBD1; DNA: TGTGCCAGCAGCTTAGGGGGCGGACGCGAAAAACTGTTTTTT; CDR3: CASSLGGGREKLFF
V: TRBV4-1; J: TRBJ1-6; size: -; D: TRBD1; DNA: TGCGCCAGCAGCCTGACAGGGATAGTCTCACCCCTCCACTTT; CDR3: CASSLTGIVSPLHF
V: TRBV5-6; J: TRBJ2-2; size: -; D: -; DNA: TGTGCCAGCAGCGGGGGCCCCCGGCCCCAGAGAAGGGAGCTGTTTTTT; CDR3: CASSGGPRPQRRELFF
V: TRBV12-5; J: TRBJ2-2; size: -; D: -; DNA: TGTGCTAGTGGTTTGAGAGACGGGGAGCTGTTTTTT; CDR3: CASGLRDGELFF
V: TRBV7-3; J: TRBJ2-1; size: -; D: TRBD2; DNA: TGTGCCAGCAGCTTGACTAGCGGGGGGTTCAATGAGCAGTTCTTC; CDR3: CASSLTSGGFNEQFF
V: TRBV5-8; J: TRBJ1-5; size: once; D: TRBD1; DNA: TGTGCCAGCAGCCCGGGACAGGGCCACAATCAGCCCCAGCATTTT; CDR3: CASSPGQGHNQPQHF
V: TRBV7-9; J: TRBJ2-7; size: few; D: -; DNA: TGTTCCAGCAGCTTAGTCGGGGTCTACGAGCAGTACTTC; CDR3: CSSSLVGVYEQYF
V: TRBV15; J: TRBJ1-6; size: once; D: -; DNA: TGTGCCACCAGCAGAGTTACAGGGCCTAATTCACCCCTCCACTTT; CDR3: CATSRVTGPNSPLHF
V: TRBV11-2; J: TRBJ1-1; size: -; D: -; DNA: TGTGCCAGCAGACCGACAGGACCGAACACTGAAGCTTTCTTT; CDR3: CASRPTGPNTEAFF
V: TRBV19; J: TRBJ2-5; size: -; D: TRBD2; DNA: TGTGCCAGTAGTCCACCGGGACTAGCGGGGGACAGGACCCAGTACTTC; CDR3: CASSPPGLAGDRTQYF
V: TRBV18; J: TRBJ2-3; size: -; D: -; DNA: TGTGCCAGCTCACCGGCAGGGGGGACAGATACGCAGTATTTT; CDR3: CASSPAGGTDTQYF
V: TRBV27; J: TRBJ2-7; size: -; D: -; DNA: TGTGCCAGCAGTTTTGGGTTACAGGGCTACGAGCAGTACTTC; CDR3: CASSFGLQGYEQYF
V: TRBV6-5; J: TRBJ1-5; size: -; D: TRBD1; DNA: TGTGCCAGCAGTTACGGGGGACAGCATCAGCCCCAGCATTTT; CDR3: CASSYGGQHQPQHF
V: TRBV28; J: TRBJ1-6; size: -; D: -; DNA: TGTGCCAGCGGGGGGAGATCTAATTCACCCCTCCACTTT; CDR3: CASGGRSNSPLHF
V: TRBV2; J: TRBJ2-2; size: once; D: -; DNA: TGTGCCAGCAGCCCAATTCAGACGAACACCGGGGAGCTGTTTTTT; CDR3: CASSPIQTNTGELFF
V: TRBV7-6; J: TRBJ2-1; size: -; D: TRBD1; DNA: TGTGCCAGCAGCTTGGACAGGAACAATGAGCAGTTCTTC; CDR3: CASSLDRNNEQFF
V: TRBV18; J: TRBJ1-4; size: -; D: -; DNA: TGTGCCAGCTCACCGTCCACGGGTAATGAAAAACTGTTTTTT; CDR3: CASSPSTGNEKLFF
V: TRBV2; J: TRBJ1-2; size: -; D: TRBD1; DNA: TGTGCCAGCAGTGCACGGACAGGGGACTATGGCTACACCTTC; CDR3: CASSARTGDYGYTF
V: TRBV18; J: TRBJ2-2; size: -; D: TRBD1; DNA: TGTGCCAGCTCACTGACAGGGGACAACACCGGGGAGCTGTTTTTT; CDR3: CASSLTGDNTGELFF
V: TRBV7-2; J: TRBJ1-3; size: -; D: -; DNA: TGTGCCAGCAGCTTAGCAGCTACCACCTCTGGAAACACCATATATTTT; CDR3: CASSLAATTSGNTIYF
V: TRBV21-1; J: TRBJ2-3; size: -; D: -; DNA: TGTGCCAGCAGCAAAGCGCGCGACGGGACAGATACGCAGTATTTT; CDR3: CASSKARDGTDTQYF
V: TRBV19; J: TRBJ1-2; size: -; D: -; DNA: TGTGCCAGTCGTACGGGAATTAACTATGGCTACACCTTC; CDR3: CASRTGINYGYTF
V: TRBV7-9; J: TRBJ1-5; size: few; D: -; DNA: TGTGCCAGCAGCTTAGCAGGGAGCGGCAATCAGCCCCAGCATTTT; CDR3: CASSLAGSGNQPQHF
V: TRBV5-1; J: TRBJ2-6; size: -; D: -; DNA: TGCGCCAGCAGCTTGGATGGACAGATAGGCTCTGGGGCCAACGTCCTGACTTTC; CDR3: CASSLDGQIGSGANVLTF
V: TRBV7-9; J: TRBJ1-4; size: -; D: -; DNA: TGTGCCAGCAGCCCCGACTTATTCTATAATGAAAAACTGTTTTTT; CDR3: CASSPDLFYNEKLFF
V: TRBV6-6; J: TRBJ1-4; size: -; D: -; DNA: TGTGCCAGCAGGGGTTATGCGGGAACTAATGAAAAACTGTTTTTT; CDR3: CASRGYAGTNEKLFF
V: TRBV27; J: TRBJ2-3; size: -; D: TRBD2; DNA: TGTGCCAGCAGTTTAGGCGGGGGGGCGGATACGCAGTATTTT; CDR3: CASSLGGGADTQYF
V: TRBV9; J: TRBJ2-7; size: -; D: -; DNA: TGTGCCAGCAGCCCGCGGGCCGAACCCTACGAGCAGTACTTC; CDR3: CASSPRAEPYEQYF
V: TRBV5-1; J: TRBJ1-1; size: -; D: -; DNA: TGCGCCAGCAGCTTGGAGTTTCGGGAGGACACTGAAGCTTTCTTT; CDR3: CASSLEFREDTEAFF
V: TRBV29-1; J: TRBJ2-1; size: -; D: TRBD2; DNA: TGCAGCGCGCTGCCCACTAGCGGGTCATACAATGAGCAGTTCTTC; CDR3: CSALPTSGSYNEQFF
V: TRBV7-8; J: TRBJ1-1; size: -; D: -; DNA: TGTGCCAGCAGCTTAGAACGCAGCACTGAAGCTTTCTTT; CDR3: CASSLERSTEAFF
V: TRBV5-1; J: TRBJ1-4; size: -; D: -; DNA: TGCGCCAGCAGCCGGGATGGGCGTAATGAAAAACTGTTTTTT; CDR3: CASSRDGRNEKLFF
V: TRBV19; J: TRBJ2-7; size: -; D: TRBD1; DNA: TGTGCCAGTAGGCCGCGGGACAGGTACGAGCAGTACTTC; CDR3: CASRPRDRYEQYF
V: TRBV4-2; J: TRBJ2-1; size: -; D: TRBD1; DNA: TGTGCCAGCAGCCAAGATAGTCAGGGGGCCTACAATGAGCAGTTCTTC; CDR3: CASSQDSQGAYNEQFF
V: TRBV18; J: TRBJ2-3; size: -; D: -; DNA: TGTGCCAGCTCACCACCTTCGGGAGATACGCAGTATTTT; CDR3: CASSPPSGDTQYF
V: TRBV4-3; J: TRBJ2-2; size: few; D: TRBD1; DNA: TGCGCCAGCAGCCAAGCCCGGGACAGGGGAACCGGGGAGCTGTTTTTT; CDR3: CASSQARDRGTGELFF
V: TRBV4-2; J: TRBJ2-2; size: -; D: TRBD2; DNA: TGTGCCAGCACCACTAGCGGGGGGGACGGCTTTAGGGGCGGGGAGCTGTTTTTT; CDR3: CASTTSGGDGFRGGELFF
V: TRBV5-1; J: TRBJ2-3; size: -; D: -; DNA: TGCGCCAGCGGCGGGCAGGAGGCAGATACGCAGTATTTT; CDR3: CASGGQEADTQYF
V: TRBV5-8; J: TRBJ1-5; size: -; D: TRBD1; DNA: TGTGCCAGCAGCTTTGCGGGACAGGGGCACAATCAGCCCCAGCATTTT; CDR3: CASSFAGQGHNQPQHF
V: TRBV5-1; J: TRBJ1-2; size: -; D: -; DNA: TGCGCCAGCAGCCCCAGCGCGGGGACTAACTATGGCTACACCTTC; CDR3: CASSPSAGTNYGYTF
V: TRBV6-5; J: TRBJ2-6; size: few; D: -; DNA: TGTGCCAGCAGTTGGGAGGCCTCTGGGGCCAACGTCCTGACTTTC; CDR3: CASSWEASGANVLTF
V: TRBV6-1; J: TRBJ2-7; size: -; D: -; DNA: TGTGCCAGCACCGGGGGACAGTTCTACGAGCAGTACTTC; CDR3: CASTGGQFYEQYF
V: TRBV5-4; J: TRBJ2-3; size: -; D: TRBD2; DNA: TGTGCCAGCAGCTCCGGGACTAGCGGCACAGATACGCAGTATTTT; CDR3: CASSSGTSGTDTQYF